Below, 5 T cell receptor beta chains from the same sample are listed, as sequenced in a study of T cell responses to AZD1222 COVID-19 vaccine (dated by TCRdb to about 2021). In light of the paper, this sample's time point label describes: baseline before first vaccination. To prepare the library, the immunoSEQ multiplex PCR assay was applied. Held by TCRdb, this immuneACCESS table contains in-frame sequences only and omits some clones. Under half of the omission traces to an unresolved V gene where checked; the cause of the rest is unknown. Across this sample there are about 70,000 clones, with roughly 85% seen only once. The top ten hold around 21% of the sample. The sequences come from peripheral blood, collected on day 0 of AZD1222 vaccination. Source of these receptors: an adult in good health.

This chain links TRBV9 with TRBJ1-3, with no clear D. Trimming took off 0 bases at V and 11 bases at J, with 15 bases between the two ends. The germline V gene encodes CDR1 SGDLS and CDR2 YYNGEE. The CDR3 runs to 14 residues. The CDR3 region has the DNA TGTGCCAGCAGCGTAGCTCCTCTGGGGATACCCATATATTTT. Its translation is CASSVAPLGIPIYF.

V usage is TRBV10-3 and J usage is TRBJ1-3; a weak D match, TRBD1 (5 bases). Trimming removed 4 bases from V and 7 bases from J, with 11 bases in between. The germline V gene has CDR1 ENHRY and CDR2 SYGVKD. The CDR3 totals 13 residues. CDR3 nucleotide sequence: TGTGCCATCAGTGTAGAGGGGATCAACACCATATATTTT. Translating it yields CAISVEGINTIYF.

This sequence joins TRBV5-1 and TRBJ2-5, with D possibly TRBD2 on 6 matching bases. The germline V gene has CDR1 SGHRS and CDR2 YFSETQ. Trimming took off 0 bases at V and 9 bases at J, with 12 bases between the two ends. The CDR3 contains 13 residues. The CDR3 sequence is CASSLDGPGAQYF. CDR3 sequence (DNA): TGCGCCAGCAGCTTGGACGGGCCGGGGGCCCAGTACTTC.

The sample holds one count of this clone. The chain employs TRBV11-3 and TRBJ1-6; tentative D call: TRBD1 (6 bases). Germline V lookup: CDR1 SGHNT, CDR2 YENEEA. This CDR3 contains 17 residues. V was clipped by 3 bases and J by 7 bases, with 19 bases between them. The CDR3 nucleotides read TGTGCCAGCAGCTTTGATTTTCGAAAGGACAGCAATTCACCCCTCCACTTT. This sequence encodes CASSFDFRKDSNSPLHF.

The chain joins TRBV5-6 to TRBJ2-1; 12 nucleotides match TRBD1. CDR1 SGHDT and CDR2 YYEEEE come from the germline V gene. This CDR3 is built from 15 residues. Trimming removed 6 bases from V and 4 bases from J; junction bases left unmatched: 5. CDR3 coding DNA: TGTGCCAGCATGCGGGACAGGGGGCAGTACAATGAGCAGTTCTTC. This gives the protein CASMRDRGQYNEQFF.